These 21 T cell receptor beta chains were all obtained from the same sample, sequenced in a study of tissue T cells after allogeneic stem cell transplantation (dated by TCRdb to 2021 to 2024). To prepare the library, the immunoSEQ multiplex PCR assay was applied. Here the immuneACCESS table is served through TCRdb, limited to in-frame sequences with V and J called. Missing clones are a known gap in these copies; in checked studies unresolved V genes cover under half, and the rest lacks a known reason. The sample data list some 48,000 clones, and 73% of these were observed just once. The biggest ten clones account for roughly 0.55% of the sample. Sequenced material: sorted cells pooled from one or two spleens. Receptors originate from a pool of C57BL/6 mice in good health.

In the case of this clone: Gene names and germline match the mouse. The read is 1 residue too short to cover the CDR3 end, so that end is filled in from the germline J gene. This chain links TRBV2 with TRBJ1-4, with TRBD1 as a possible D gene (5 bases). The CDR3 is 15 amino acids. V lost 1 base to trimming and J lost 7 bases, with 13 bases between them. Germline V gives CDR1 LGHNA, CDR2 YSYQKL. Partial CDR3 DNA: TGTGCCAGCAGCCAAGCGCAGGGAGGAGGCGAAAGATTATTT. Protein sequence: CASSQAQGGGERLF. The full-length CDR3 reads as CASSQAQGGGERLFF.

For this clone: Gene names follow the mouse nomenclature. The CDR3 end is not reached by the read, which stops 1 residue before it; the germline J gene fills it in. V is TRBV26 and J is TRBJ1-4; no reliable D call. This CDR3 comprises 14 residues. The V and J ends lost 2 bases and 2 bases respectively, with 6 bases between them. Germline assignment: CDR1 KGHPV and CDR2 FQNQEV (reference sequence). Here the CDR3 reads CASSLDKSNERLFF. The covered CDR3 bases are TGTGCCAGCAGTCTGGACAAGTCCAACGAAAGATTATTT.

A remark on this clone: Germline and genes: mouse. From the germline J gene comes the end of the CDR3, since the read stops 1 residue before it. The chain has TRBV12-1 and TRBJ2-3; D gene uncertain. CDR1 is SGHSN, CDR2 HYEKVE, per germline. V lost 2 bases, J lost 0 bases, and 11 bases lay in between. The CDR3 has 15 amino acids. The CDR3 DNA, read in part, is TGTGCCAGCTCTCCCCGCCCAGTTAGTGCAGAAACGCTGTAT. Amino acid sequence: CASSPRPVSAETLY. The entire CDR3 protein reads CASSPRPVSAETLYF. Together with reference TRBV12-1 and TRBJ2-3, the CDR3 gives the full variable domain: DSGVVQSPRHIIKEKGGRSVLTCIPISGHSNVVWYQQTLGKELKFLIQHYEKVERDKGFLPSRFSVQQFDDYHSEMNMSALELEDSAMYFCASSPRPVSAETLYFGSGTRLTVL.

Concerning this clone itself: These gene names are mouse names. The CDR3 goes on 1 residue after the read ends, and that part is filled in from the germline J gene. The V and J genes are TRBV14 and TRBJ2-1; tentatively, D is TRBD1 (5 bases). The germline CDR1 and CDR2 sequences are SGHDT and FRDEAV. The CDR3 has 11 residues. Trimming took off 4 bases at V and 6 bases at J, with 5 bases between the two ends. The part of the CDR3 DNA that was read is TGTGCCAGCAGTCAGGGTGCTGAGCAGTTC. Protein product: CASSQGAEQF. The whole CDR3 is CASSQGAEQFF.

The table lists this clone with a few counts. The gene names here belong to mouse. Read data end 1 residue before the CDR3 end; the end is taken from the germline J gene. The chain joins TRBV3 to TRBJ1-2; D gene unclear. V was trimmed by 3 bases and J by 0 bases, leaving 8 bases between them. This CDR3 has 14 residues. Germline CDR1 is SNHLY and CDR2 is FYNGKV (reference sequence). The chain's CDR3 is CASSFRAANSDYTF. CDR3 DNA, as far as it was read: TGTGCCAGCAGCTTCCGGGCAGCAAACTCCGACTACACC.

Notes on this clone: Gene names denote mouse genes. The sequenced fragment ends 1 residue before the CDR3 boundary, so the rest is inferred from the germline J gene. The chain couples TRBV31 to TRBJ1-4; D is ambiguous. The V end lost 1 base, the J end lost 4 bases, and 4 bases lay between the germline ends. In germline, CDR1 is GKSSPN, CDR2 SITVG. This CDR3 comprises 12 residues. This CDR3 reads CAWSRSNERLFF. The DNA read from the CDR3 is TGTGCCTGGAGTCGGAGCAACGAAAGATTATTT.

As concerns this clone: The listed genes are named as in mouse. The CDR3 end is not reached by the read, which stops 1 residue before it; the germline J gene fills it in. The V and J genes are TRBV16 and TRBJ2-7, with TRBD2 matching 10 bases. The CDR3 totals 14 residues. The J segment lost 4 bases and the V segment lost 0 bases, leaving 0 bases of the junction unmatched. CDR1 is SGHSA, CDR2 FRNQAP, per germline. Partial CDR3 DNA: TGTGCAAGCAGCTTAGAGGGACTGGGGTATGAACAGTAC. It translates to CASSLEGLGYEQY. The full CDR3 reads CASSLEGLGYEQYF.

Notes on this clone: Gene names follow the mouse nomenclature. The read is 1 residue too short to cover the CDR3 end, so that end is filled in from the germline J gene. The gene calls are TRBV13-3 and TRBJ2-1; 10 nucleotides align to TRBD2. The CDR3 length is 14 residues. V lost 6 bases and J lost 1; bases outside the gene matches: 1. The germline gives CDR1 NNHDY, CDR2 SYVADS. The CDR3 DNA, read in part, is TGTGCCAGCACGGGACTGGGGAACTATGCTGAGCAGTTC. This gives the protein CASTGLGNYAEQF. The whole CDR3 region reads CASTGLGNYAEQFF.

Regarding this clone: Gene names follow the mouse nomenclature. Sequencing ends 1 residue short of the CDR3 end; the germline J gene provides the rest. V is TRBV22 and J is TRBJ1-2; the listed D gene, TRBD1, was not tested against the DNA. TRBV22 counts as a pseudogene. The length of the CDR3 is 14 residues. The CDR3 loop is CASSFDRGRSDYTF. The part of the CDR3 DNA that was read is TGTGCCAGCAGTTTCGACAGGGGTCGCTCCGACTACACC.

This clone came up a few times. Each gene name is a mouse one. Read sequence stops 1 residue before the CDR3 end, and the germline J gene provides the missing end. V usage is TRBV29 and J usage is TRBJ2-7; D remains unclear. Germline assignment: CDR1 MSHET and CDR2 SYDVDS. V shed 2 bases and J shed 2 bases, with 7 bases lying between them. CDR3 length equals 13 residues. Incomplete CDR3 DNA: TGTGCTAGCAGTTTAAGGCCCGCCTATGAACAGTAC. Residues: CASSLRPAYEQY. The entire CDR3 is CASSLRPAYEQYF.

With regard to this clone: Gene and germline names: mouse. The read terminates 1 residue before the CDR3 end, so the remaining end is supplied by the germline J gene. The chain is built from TRBV13-1 and TRBJ2-5; D may be TRBD1 or TRBD2 (5 bases each). Germline V CDR1 and CDR2: NSHNY, SYGAGN. The CDR3 has 14 amino acids. Trimming shortened V by 0 bases and J by 6 bases, and 11 bases separated the two germline ends. The CDR3 is CASSDVGRGDTQYF. Incomplete CDR3 DNA: TGTGCCAGCAGTGATGTGGGGCGGGGGGACACCCAGTAC.

As for this clone: Gene names refer to mouse genes. The read comes to an end 1 residue before the CDR3 does, leaving the germline J gene to fill in the end. V gene TRBV13-2 combines with J gene TRBJ1-4; no reliable D call. Looked up from germline, CDR1 is NNHNN and CDR2 is SYGAGS (reference sequence). The length of the CDR3 is 12 residues. The V and J ends lost 3 bases and 6 bases respectively, with 6 bases between them. CDR3 DNA, as far as it was read: TGTGCCAGCGGTGCACGGGACGAAAGATTATTT. Amino acid sequence: CASGARDERLF. The whole CDR3 is CASGARDERLFF.

This clone occurred a few times. Gene names are the mouse ones. The read falls 1 residue short of the CDR3 end, and the missing part is taken from the germline J gene. The chain links TRBV17 to TRBJ2-7; D possibly corresponds to TRBD2 (6 bases). Looked up from germline, CDR1 is MNHDT and CDR2 is YYDKIL. Trimming removed 2 bases from V and 4 bases from J, with 9 bases in between. The CDR3 runs 13 residues. Here the CDR3 reads CASSRSGAYEQYF. The covered CDR3 bases are TGTGCTAGCAGTAGATCTGGGGCTTATGAACAGTAC.

Of note for this clone: Here the gene names and germline are mouse. The read terminates 1 residue before the CDR3 end, so the remaining end is supplied by the germline J gene. This chain connects TRBV2 to TRBJ1-4; TRBD1 agrees at 10 bases. The length of the CDR3 is 16 residues. V was clipped by 3 bases and J by 5 bases; unmatched bases: 6. The germline CDR1 and CDR2 sequences are LGHNA and YSYQKL. CDR3 DNA (partial): TGTGCCAGCAGCCATTCCGGGACAGGGGAAAACGAAAGATTATTT. Its translation: CASSHSGTGENERLF. The CDR3, in full, reads CASSHSGTGENERLFF.

This clone turned up a few times. Mouse gene names and germline throughout. The CDR3 sequence: CASSQDWGDSYEQYF. The sequenced CDR3 bases are TGTGCCAGCAGCCAAGACTGGGGGGACTCCTATGAACAGTAC. The rearrangement links TRBV2 to TRBJ2-7, with TRBD2 matching 8 bases. The read halts 1 residue ahead of the CDR3 end, with the missing end drawn from the germline J gene. The J segment lost 0 bases and the V segment lost 0 bases, leaving 1 base of the junction unmatched. The CDR3 sequence is 15 residues long. Germline V gives CDR1 LGHNA, CDR2 YSYQKL.

A word on this clone: Gene labels here are mouse ones. The read terminates 1 residue before the CDR3 end, so the remaining end is supplied by the germline J gene. V is TRBV13-1 and J is TRBJ2-1; D not resolved. V was clipped by 3 bases and J by 4 bases, with 8 bases between them. Germline-derived CDR1 and CDR2 are NSHNY and SYGAGN. The length of the CDR3 is 13 residues. The CDR3 protein is CASSAGPYAEQFF. CDR3 bases read: TGTGCCAGCAGTGCCGGGCCTTATGCTGAGCAGTTC.

This clone was counted a few times. Mouse gene names apply. The DNA ends 1 residue before the CDR3 does, and the rest of the CDR3 is filled in from the germline J gene. V and J are TRBV13-3 and TRBJ1-5; 7 nucleotides match TRBD1. V shed 4 bases and J 0 bases; nucleotides not matched to a gene: 1. Germline V CDR1 and CDR2: NNHDY, SYVADS. There are 14 residues in the CDR3. The DNA read from the CDR3 is TGTGCCAGCAGTAACAGGGGTAACAACCAGGCTCCGCTT. Translated, it gives CASSNRGNNQAPL. The whole CDR3 sequence reads CASSNRGNNQAPLF.

Details on this clone: The gene names given are mouse names. Read coverage stops 1 residue before the CDR3 terminus; the germline J gene supplies the remainder. V is TRBV5 and J is TRBJ2-1; D is perhaps TRBD1 (6 bases). The CDR3 length is 15 residues. Germline values: CDR1 LGHNA, CDR2 YNLKQL (reference sequence). V was clipped by 4 bases and J by 0 bases, with 10 bases between them. The sequenced part of the CDR3 DNA is TGTGCCAGCAGCCTCGGGACAACTAACTATGCTGAGCAGTTC. This encodes CASSLGTTNYAEQF. The whole CDR3 region reads CASSLGTTNYAEQFF.

For this clone: The germline and genes are mouse ones. The read is 1 residue too short to cover the CDR3 end, so that end is filled in from the germline J gene. V gene TRBV3 combines with J gene TRBJ1-1; D uncertain. From germline, CDR1 is SNHLY and CDR2 FYNGKV (reference sequence). Trimming stripped 5 bases from V and 5 bases from J, with 12 bases between. The CDR3 loop spans 13 amino acids. The CDR3 reads CASSQKAGTEVFF. The DNA read from the CDR3 is TGTGCCAGCAGCCAAAAGGCGGGGACAGAAGTCTTC.

Notes on this clone: The gene names here belong to mouse. The read falls 1 residue short of the CDR3 end, and the missing part is taken from the germline J gene. The V call is TRBV13-1, the J call TRBJ1-6; no clear D. TRBJ1-6 is an open reading frame whose function is uncertain. CDR1 and CDR2 from the germline V gene are NSHNY and SYGAGN. With 2 bases removed from V and 7 bases from J, the gap between germline ends came to 4 bases. The CDR3 extends over 12 amino acids. CDR3 bases read: TGTGCCAGCAGTGACAAAAATTCGCCCCTCTAC. Translated: CASSDKNSPLY. In full, the CDR3 is CASSDKNSPLYF.

Of note for this clone: Mouse germline and gene names are used. The read gets to within 1 residue of the CDR3 end, and the germline J gene fills in the rest. The chain joins TRBV3 to TRBJ1-4; 8 bases align to TRBD1. J was trimmed by 7 bases and V by 2 bases; bases with no gene match: 3. This CDR3 has 14 residues. Looked up from germline, CDR1 is SNHLY and CDR2 is FYNGKV (reference sequence). The CDR3 protein is CASSLRQGFERLFF. CDR3 bases read: TGTGCCAGCAGCTTAAGACAGGGGTTCGAAAGATTATTT. The full variable domain, rest sourced from reference TRBV3 and TRBJ1-4, is GPKVLQIPSHQIIDMGQMVTLNCDPVSNHLYFYWYKQILGQQMEFLVNFYNGKVMEKSKLFKDQFSVERPDGSYFTLKIQPTALEDSAVYFCASSLRQGFERLFFGHGTKLSVL.